The 20 T cell receptor beta chains presented below share a single source sample, sequenced in a study of PD-1 blockade in classical Hodgkin lymphoma. Time point indicated: cycle 4 day 1 (C4D1), after less than seven weeks of nivolumab. Relapse after autologous stem cell transplantation occurred in every patient, and brentuximab vedotin exposure varied. Measured with immunoSEQ multiplex PCR; TCRdb has only the in-frame clones, and not every one. The profile shows roughly 9,300 clones, roughly 89% of them singletons. The specimen comprised peripheral blood mononuclear cells (PBMCs), sampled before the fourth cycle of nivolumab. The receptor source for this set is a human donor with classical Hodgkin lymphoma.

The chain links TRBV19 to TRBJ2-2, with a possible D match to TRBD2 (6 bases). Germline lookup yields CDR1 LNHDA and CDR2 SQIVND (reference sequence). There are 16 residues in the CDR3. V was shortened by 3 bases and J by 4 bases, with 15 bases between the two germline ends. The CDR3 loop is CASSIARDLTTGELFF. In DNA form, the CDR3 reads TGTGCCAGTAGTATTGCGCGGGATTTGACCACCGGGGAGCTGTTTTTT.

This sequence joins TRBV15 and TRBJ1-2; tentative D call: TRBD1 (5 bases). Germline lookup yields CDR1 LNHNV and CDR2 YYDKDF (reference sequence). The CDR3 runs to 16 residues. Trimming shortened V by 5 bases and J by 2 bases, and 18 bases separated the two germline ends. Here the CDR3 DNA reads TGTGCCACCAGCCCGCCGGGGCAGGGAGGAAACTATGGCTACACCTTC. Protein sequence: CATSPPGQGGNYGYTF.

The J gene is TRBJ2-3, the V gene TRBV4-3, with 14 positions matching TRBD2. Germline CDR1 LGHNA, CDR2 YSLEER. V lost 1 base, J lost 6 bases, and 6 bases stayed unmatched. There are 17 residues in the CDR3. CDR3 residues: CASSQGGTSGRSDTQYF. CDR3 bases: TGCGCCAGCAGCCAAGGAGGGACTAGCGGGAGAAGTGATACGCAGTATTTT.

The V call is TRBV27, the J call TRBJ2-1; 8 bases match TRBD1. Germline trimming cut 6 bases from V and 3 bases from J; bases unmatched to any gene: 7. The germline V gene has CDR1 MNHEY and CDR2 SMNVEV (reference sequence). This CDR3 has 15 residues. Here the CDR3 DNA reads TGTGCCAGCAGCCTTACCGGGACAGGCTACAATGAGCAGTTCTTC. Protein: CASSLTGTGYNEQFF.

The rearrangement joins TRBV30 to TRBJ1-5; D is perhaps TRBD1 (6 bases). Germline assignment: CDR1 GTSNPN and CDR2 SVGIG (reference sequence). The V gene lost 3 bases and the J gene lost 5 bases, with 17 bases spanning the gap. The CDR3 extends over 15 amino acids. The CDR3 coding sequence is TGTGCCTGGAGCGAAAACGACAGGCCAGATCAGCCCCAGCATTTT. As protein: CAWSENDRPDQPQHF.

As regards this clone: Other DNA sequences in the sample encode the same CDR3. The rearrangement uses TRBV5-6 and TRBJ1-2, with D hard to call. Trimming shortened V by 0 bases and J by 4 bases, and 16 bases separated the two germline ends. The germline V gene has CDR1 SGHDT and CDR2 YYEEEE. The CDR3 spans 16 residues. The CDR3 protein is CASSLVVVGPGYGYTF. CDR3 DNA: TGTGCCAGCAGCTTGGTTGTCGTAGGCCCAGGCTATGGCTACACCTTC. Using reference TRBV5-6 and TRBJ1-2 for the parts outside the CDR3, the full variable domain is DAGVTQSPTHLIKTRGQQVTLRCSPKSGHDTVSWYQQALGQGPQFIFQYYEEEERQRGNFPDRFSGHQFPNYSSELNVNALLLGDSALYLCASSLVVVGPGYGYTFGSGTRLTVV.

The rearrangement uses TRBV2 and TRBJ2-5; D unresolved. This CDR3 has 13 amino acids. V was shortened by 3 bases and J by 2 bases, with 7 bases between the two germline ends. The germline gives CDR1 SNHLY, CDR2 FYNNEI. The CDR3 coding sequence is TGTGCCAGCAGTGATCGCAGGCAAGAGACCCAGTACTTC. The encoded protein is CASSDRRQETQYF.

The chain carries TRBV7-9 and TRBJ1-5; TRBD1 might be the D (6 bases). Per germline, CDR1 SEHNR and CDR2 FQNEAQ (reference sequence). Trimming removed 5 bases at V and 7 bases at J, with 12 bases between. The CDR3 extends over 13 amino acids. CDR3 residues: CASSPGGEQPQHF. CDR3 coding DNA: TGTGCCAGCAGCCCGGGGGGCGAGCAGCCCCAGCATTTT. Full variable domain (remainder filled in from reference TRBV7-9 and TRBJ1-5): DTGVSQNPRHKITKRGQNVTFRCDPISEHNRLYWYRQTLGQGPEFLTYFQNEAQLEKSRLLSDRFSAERPKGSFSTLEIQRTEQGDSAMYLCASSPGGEQPQHFGDGTRLSIL.

The chain is built from TRBV6-6 and TRBJ1-4; D not resolved. This CDR3 is 15 amino acids long. Trimming left V 7 bases short and J 0 bases short, with 12 bases between. The V gene's germline CDR1 is MNHNY and CDR2 SVGAGI (reference sequence). The CDR3 DNA follows: TGTGCCAGCACCATAAACACTGCAACTAATGAAAAACTGTTTTTT. Translating it yields CASTINTATNEKLFF.

The chain joins TRBV11-2 to TRBJ2-7; tentative D call: TRBD1 (5 bases). Germline lookup yields CDR1 SGHAT and CDR2 FQNNGV. The CDR3 is 15 residues long. Trimming removed 2 bases from V and 0 bases from J, with 11 bases in between. The CDR3 here is CASSLQGGASYEQYF. The DNA of the CDR3 is TGTGCCAGCAGCTTACAGGGTGGGGCCTCCTACGAGCAGTACTTC.

This clone was seen just once. The chain recombines TRBV18 with TRBJ2-5; 8 nucleotides line up with TRBD1. V dropped 3 bases and J dropped 7; count of bases not matched to a gene: 13. Germline values: CDR1 KGHSH, CDR2 LQKENI. The CDR3 totals 16 residues. The CDR3 sequence: CASSPDRALTGATQYF. The CDR3 DNA is TGTGCCAGCTCACCGGACAGGGCCCTGACCGGAGCGACCCAGTACTTC.

V is TRBV7-2 and J is TRBJ2-5; weak D call: TRBD1 (6 bases). V shed 5 bases and J shed 2 bases, with 9 bases lying between them. Germline CDR1 SGHTA, CDR2 FQGNSA. The CDR3 is made up of 13 amino acids. CDR3 DNA: TGTGCCAGCAGCAAGGACAGACAAGAGACCCAGTACTTC. Its protein is CASSKDRQETQYF.

This chain links TRBV4-1 with TRBJ2-1, with 11 bases fitting TRBD2. V gave up 4 bases and J gave up 5 bases; unmatched junction bases: 1. Germline loops: CDR1 MGHRA, CDR2 YSYEKL. This CDR3 spans 14 amino acids. CDR3 sequence (DNA): TGCGCCAGCAGCCTAGCGGGAGGGGACAATGAGCAGTTCTTC. Protein product: CASSLAGGDNEQFF.

The chain joins TRBV19 to TRBJ2-7; TRBD2 might be the D (6 bases). Deletions cut 9 bases from V and 3 bases from J, with 12 bases between. This CDR3 has 12 amino acids. Germline V CDR1 and CDR2: LNHDA, SQIVND (reference sequence). The CDR3: CASSSGLYEQYF. The DNA for the CDR3 is TGTGCCAGCAGCTCGGGACTCTACGAGCAGTACTTC.

The chain carries TRBV6-5 and TRBJ2-7; 7 bases line up with TRBD1. CDR1 is MNHEY, CDR2 SVGAGI, per germline. This CDR3 spans 15 amino acids. V shed 6 bases and J 4 bases; nucleotides not matched to a gene: 12. CDR3 in amino acids: CASSRAGTASYEQYF. CDR3 DNA sequence: TGTGCCAGCAGCCGAGCCGGGACAGCCTCTTACGAGCAGTACTTC.

This clone was found once. The J gene is TRBJ2-7, the V gene TRBV5-8; 9 nucleotides line up with TRBD2. Germline-derived CDR1 and CDR2 are SGHTS and YDEGEE. CDR3 length: 15 amino acids. J was trimmed by 1 base and V by 4 bases; bases with no gene match: 6. The DNA for the CDR3 is TGTGCCAGCAGCGTGGTGACTAGCGGATCCTACGAGCAGTACTTC. It translates to CASSVVTSGSYEQYF.

The chain links TRBV15 to TRBJ1-2; no reliable D call. CDR1 and CDR2 (germline): LNHNV, YYDKDF (reference sequence). This CDR3 is built from 14 residues. The germline V and J ends were trimmed by 8 bases and 4 bases, with 17 bases remaining between them. Here the CDR3 reads CATRHGGDPYGYTF. CDR3 in DNA: TGTGCCACCCGGCACGGTGGAGACCCCTATGGCTACACCTTC. Filled out from reference TRBV15 and TRBJ1-2, the complete variable domain reads DAMVIQNPRYQVTQFGKPVTLSCSQTLNHNVMYWYQQKSSQAPKLLFHYYDKDFNNEADTPDNFQSRRPNTSFCFLDIRSPGLGDTAMYLCATRHGGDPYGYTFGSGTRLTVV.

The rearrangement links TRBV7-6 to TRBJ2-7, with 7 bases fitting TRBD2. Germline values: CDR1 SGHVS, CDR2 FNYEAQ. The CDR3 contains 13 residues. The V gene end was trimmed by 0 bases and the J gene end by 6 bases; junction bases not matched to a gene: 2. The CDR3 DNA reads TGTGCCAGCAGCTTAGCGGGAGGGTTCGAGCAGTACTTC. Encoded protein: CASSLAGGFEQYF.

The CDR3 here is CASSGTGGVFNEQFF. Here the CDR3 DNA reads TGTGCCAGCAGCGGGACTGGCGGGGTATTCAATGAGCAGTTCTTC. This rearrangement joins TRBV2 to TRBJ2-1; a weak D match, TRBD2 (6 bases). Germline CDR1 and CDR2: SNHLY and FYNNEI. The V end lost 6 bases, the J end lost 6 bases, and 18 bases lay between the germline ends. The CDR3 has 15 amino acids.

This chain's CDR3 is CASSVVSGDQETQYF. In nucleotides, the CDR3 is TGTGCCAGCAGTGTGGTTTCAGGGGACCAAGAGACCCAGTACTTC. The gene calls are TRBV2 and TRBJ2-5; possibly TRBD1 for D (6 bases). The CDR3 has 15 residues. Looked up from germline, CDR1 is SNHLY and CDR2 is FYNNEI. Trimming removed 4 bases at V and 0 bases at J, with 12 bases between. Full variable domain (rest looked up from reference TRBV2 and TRBJ2-5): EPEVTQTPSHQVTQMGQEVILRCVPISNHLYFYWYRQILGQKVEFLVSFYNNEISEKSEIFDDQFSVERPDGSNFTLKIRSTKLEDSAMYFCASSVVSGDQETQYFGPGTRLLVL.